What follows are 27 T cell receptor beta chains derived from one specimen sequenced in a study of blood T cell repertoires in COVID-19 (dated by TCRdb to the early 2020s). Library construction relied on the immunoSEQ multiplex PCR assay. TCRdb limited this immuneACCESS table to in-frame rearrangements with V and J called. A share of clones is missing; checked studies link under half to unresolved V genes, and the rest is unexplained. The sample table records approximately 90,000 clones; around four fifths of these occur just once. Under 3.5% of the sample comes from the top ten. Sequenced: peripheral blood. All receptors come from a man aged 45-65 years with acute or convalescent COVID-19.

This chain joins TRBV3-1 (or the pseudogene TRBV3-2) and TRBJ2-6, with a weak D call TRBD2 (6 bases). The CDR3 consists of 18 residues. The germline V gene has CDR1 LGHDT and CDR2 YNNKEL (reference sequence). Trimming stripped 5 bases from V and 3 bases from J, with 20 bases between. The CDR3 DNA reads TGTGCCAGCAGCTACCCCTCGGGGGATAACGGTGGGGCCAACGTCCTGACTTTC. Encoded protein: CASSYPSGDNGGANVLTF.

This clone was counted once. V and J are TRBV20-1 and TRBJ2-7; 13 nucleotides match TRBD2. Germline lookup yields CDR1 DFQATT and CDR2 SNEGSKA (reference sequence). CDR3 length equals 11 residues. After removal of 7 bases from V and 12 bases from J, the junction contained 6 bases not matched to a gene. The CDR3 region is CSGLAGGGRYF. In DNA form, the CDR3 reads TGCAGTGGACTAGCGGGAGGCGGGCGGTACTTC.

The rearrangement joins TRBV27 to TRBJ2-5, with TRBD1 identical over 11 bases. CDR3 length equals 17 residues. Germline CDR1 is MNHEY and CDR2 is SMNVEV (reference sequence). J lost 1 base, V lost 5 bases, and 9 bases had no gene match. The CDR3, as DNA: TGTGCCAGCAGTCCCTTAGTGGGGACAGGGGGCCAAGAGACCCAGTACTTC. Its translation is CASSPLVGTGGQETQYF.

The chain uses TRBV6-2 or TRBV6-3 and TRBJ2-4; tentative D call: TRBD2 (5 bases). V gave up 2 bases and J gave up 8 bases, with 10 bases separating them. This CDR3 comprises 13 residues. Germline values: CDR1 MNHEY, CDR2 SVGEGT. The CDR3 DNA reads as TGTGCCAGCAGTTACGCCCCCGGGGACATTCAGTACTTC. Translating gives CASSYAPGDIQYF.

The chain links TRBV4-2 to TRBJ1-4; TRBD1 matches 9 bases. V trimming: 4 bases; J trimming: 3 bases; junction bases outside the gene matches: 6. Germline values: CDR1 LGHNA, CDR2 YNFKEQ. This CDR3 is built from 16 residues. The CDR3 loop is CASSPGTGSANEKLFF. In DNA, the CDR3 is TGTGCCAGCAGCCCCGGGACAGGGTCGGCTAATGAAAAACTGTTTTTT.

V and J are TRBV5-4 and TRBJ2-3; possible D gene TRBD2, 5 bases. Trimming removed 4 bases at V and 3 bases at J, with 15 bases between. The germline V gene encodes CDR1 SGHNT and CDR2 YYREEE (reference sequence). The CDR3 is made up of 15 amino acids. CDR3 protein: CASSAGTPGTDTQYF. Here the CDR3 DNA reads TGTGCCAGCAGCGCGGGTACCCCCGGGACAGATACGCAGTATTTT.

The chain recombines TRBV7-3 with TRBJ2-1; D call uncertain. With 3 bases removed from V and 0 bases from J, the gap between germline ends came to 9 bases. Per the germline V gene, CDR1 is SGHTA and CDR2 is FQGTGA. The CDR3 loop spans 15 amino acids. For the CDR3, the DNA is TGTGCCAGCAGCTTCAATACTAACTCCTACAATGAGCAGTTCTTC. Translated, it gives CASSFNTNSYNEQFF.

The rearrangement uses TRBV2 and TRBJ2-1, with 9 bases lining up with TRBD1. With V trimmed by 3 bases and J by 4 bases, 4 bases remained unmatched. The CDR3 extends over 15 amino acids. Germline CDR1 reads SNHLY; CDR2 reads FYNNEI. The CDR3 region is CASSEGQGIYNEQFF. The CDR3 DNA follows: TGTGCCAGCAGTGAGGGACAGGGTATTTACAATGAGCAGTTCTTC.

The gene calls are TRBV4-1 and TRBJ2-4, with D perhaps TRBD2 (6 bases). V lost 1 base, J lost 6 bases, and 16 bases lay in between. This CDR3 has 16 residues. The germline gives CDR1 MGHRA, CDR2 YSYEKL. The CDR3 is CASSQAPTSLLNIQYF. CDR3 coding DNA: TGCGCCAGCAGCCAAGCACCGACTAGTCTCCTAAACATTCAGTACTTC.

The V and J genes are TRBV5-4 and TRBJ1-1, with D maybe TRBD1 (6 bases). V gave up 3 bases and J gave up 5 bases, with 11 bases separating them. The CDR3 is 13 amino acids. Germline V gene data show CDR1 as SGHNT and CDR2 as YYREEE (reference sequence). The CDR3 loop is CASSSTGSTEAFF. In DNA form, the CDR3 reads TGTGCCAGCAGCTCAACAGGGTCGACTGAAGCTTTCTTT.

The CDR3 region has the DNA TGCGCCAGCAGCTTTGTGAGCTCCTACAATGAGCAGTTCTTC. It codes for CASSFVSSYNEQFF. This rearrangement joins TRBV5-1 to TRBJ2-1; D gene unclear. This CDR3 has 14 amino acids. Germline V gene lookup returns CDR1 SGHRS and CDR2 YFSETQ. Trimming took 2 bases from V and 0 from J, leaving 6 bases between them.

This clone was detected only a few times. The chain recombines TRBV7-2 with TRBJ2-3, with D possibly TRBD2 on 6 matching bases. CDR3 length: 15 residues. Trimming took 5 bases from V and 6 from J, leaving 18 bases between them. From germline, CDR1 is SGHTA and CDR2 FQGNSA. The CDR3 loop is CASSPSGGAADTQYF. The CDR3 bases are TGTGCCAGCAGCCCCTCGGGCGGGGCGGCCGATACGCAGTATTTT.

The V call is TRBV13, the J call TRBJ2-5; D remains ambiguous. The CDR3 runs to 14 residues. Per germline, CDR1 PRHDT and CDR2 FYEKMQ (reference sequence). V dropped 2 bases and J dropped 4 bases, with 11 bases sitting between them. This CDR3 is CASSLWSRPETQYF. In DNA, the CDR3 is TGTGCCAGCAGCTTATGGTCCAGGCCAGAGACCCAGTACTTC. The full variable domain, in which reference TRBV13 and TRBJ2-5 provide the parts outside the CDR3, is AAGVIQSPRHLIKEKRETATLKCYPIPRHDTVYWYQQGPGQDPQFLISFYEKMQSDKGSIPDRFSAQQFSDYHSELNMSSLELGDSALYFCASSLWSRPETQYFGPGTRLLVL.

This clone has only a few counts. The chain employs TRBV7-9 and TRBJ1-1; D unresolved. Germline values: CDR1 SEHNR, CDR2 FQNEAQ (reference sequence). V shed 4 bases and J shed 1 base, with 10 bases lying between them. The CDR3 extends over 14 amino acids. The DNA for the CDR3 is TGTGCCAGCAGCTCTAGACTCTCGAACACTGAAGCTTTCTTT. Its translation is CASSSRLSNTEAFF.

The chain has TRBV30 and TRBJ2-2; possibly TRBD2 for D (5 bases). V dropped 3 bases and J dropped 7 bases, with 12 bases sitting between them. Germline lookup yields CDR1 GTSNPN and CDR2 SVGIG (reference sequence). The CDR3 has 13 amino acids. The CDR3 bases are TGTGCCTGGAGCAAAGAGGGTATCGGGGAGCTGTTTTTT. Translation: CAWSKEGIGELFF.

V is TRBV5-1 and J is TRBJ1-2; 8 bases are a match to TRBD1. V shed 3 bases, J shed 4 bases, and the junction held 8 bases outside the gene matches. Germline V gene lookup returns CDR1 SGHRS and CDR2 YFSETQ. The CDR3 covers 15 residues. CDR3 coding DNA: TGCGCCAGCAGCTCGGACACAGGGGGGTCCTATGGCTACACCTTC. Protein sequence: CASSSDTGGSYGYTF. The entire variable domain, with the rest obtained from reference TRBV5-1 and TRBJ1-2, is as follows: KAGVTQTPRYLIKTRGQQVTLSCSPISGHRSVSWYQQTPGQGLQFLFEYFSETQRNKGNFPGRFSGRQFSNSRSEMNVSTLELGDSALYLCASSSDTGGSYGYTFGSGTRLTVV.

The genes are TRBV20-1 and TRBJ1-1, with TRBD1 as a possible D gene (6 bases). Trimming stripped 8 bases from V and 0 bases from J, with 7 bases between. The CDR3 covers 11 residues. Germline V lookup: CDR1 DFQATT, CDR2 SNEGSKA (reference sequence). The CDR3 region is CSYRVNTEAFF. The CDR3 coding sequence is TGCAGTTACAGGGTGAACACTGAAGCTTTCTTT.

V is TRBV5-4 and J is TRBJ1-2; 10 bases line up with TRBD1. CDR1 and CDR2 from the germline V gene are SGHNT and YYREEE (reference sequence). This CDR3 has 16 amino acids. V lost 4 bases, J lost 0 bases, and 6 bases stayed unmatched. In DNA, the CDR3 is TGTGCCAGCAGCCGGGCCGGGACAGGGGCTAACTATGGCTACACCTTC. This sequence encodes CASSRAGTGANYGYTF. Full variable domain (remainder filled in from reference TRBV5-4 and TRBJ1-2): ETGVTQSPTHLIKTRGQQVTLRCSSQSGHNTVSWYQQALGQGPQFIFQYYREEENGRGNFPPRFSGLQFPNYSSELNVNALELDDSALYLCASSRAGTGANYGYTFGSGTRLTVV.

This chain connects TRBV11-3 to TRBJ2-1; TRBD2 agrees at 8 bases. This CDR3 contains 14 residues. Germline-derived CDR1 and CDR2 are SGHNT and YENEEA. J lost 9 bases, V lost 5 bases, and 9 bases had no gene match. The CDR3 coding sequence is TGTGCCAGCAGCCCCAGGCGGGAGGCCTCTGAGCAGTTCTTC. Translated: CASSPRREASEQFF. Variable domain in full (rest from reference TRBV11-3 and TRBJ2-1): EAGVVQSPRYKIIEKKQPVAFWCNPISGHNTLYWYLQNLGQGPELLIRYENEEAVDDSQLPKDRFSAERLKGVDSTLKIQPAELGDSAVYLCASSPRREASEQFFGPGTRLTVL.

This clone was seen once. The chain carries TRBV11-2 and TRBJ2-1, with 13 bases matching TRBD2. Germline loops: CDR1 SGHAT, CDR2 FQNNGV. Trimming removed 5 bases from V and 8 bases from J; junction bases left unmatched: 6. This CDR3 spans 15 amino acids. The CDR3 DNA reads TGTGCCAGCAGCAAACGGACTAGCGGGGGAGATGAGCAGTTCTTC. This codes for CASSKRTSGGDEQFF. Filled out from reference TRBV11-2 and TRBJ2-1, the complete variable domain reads EAGVAQSPRYKIIEKRQSVAFWCNPISGHATLYWYQQILGQGPKLLIQFQNNGVVDDSQLPKDRFSAERLKGVDSTLKIQPAKLEDSAVYLCASSKRTSGGDEQFFGPGTRLTVL.

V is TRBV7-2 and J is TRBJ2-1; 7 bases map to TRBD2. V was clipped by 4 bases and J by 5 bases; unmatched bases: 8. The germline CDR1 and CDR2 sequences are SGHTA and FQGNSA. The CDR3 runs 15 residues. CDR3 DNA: TGTGCCAGCAGCTCACTTGGGGGGGTTAACAATGAGCAGTTCTTC. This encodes CASSSLGGVNNEQFF.

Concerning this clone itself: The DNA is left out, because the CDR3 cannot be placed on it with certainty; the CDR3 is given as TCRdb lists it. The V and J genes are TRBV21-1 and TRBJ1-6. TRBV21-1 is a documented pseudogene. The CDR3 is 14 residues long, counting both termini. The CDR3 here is CASSKWGAGSPLHF.

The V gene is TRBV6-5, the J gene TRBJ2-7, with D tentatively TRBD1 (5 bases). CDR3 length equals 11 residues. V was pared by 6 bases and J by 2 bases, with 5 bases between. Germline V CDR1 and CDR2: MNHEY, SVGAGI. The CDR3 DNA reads TGTGCCAGCAGGGGGCCCTACGAGCAGTACTTC. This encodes CASRGPYEQYF.

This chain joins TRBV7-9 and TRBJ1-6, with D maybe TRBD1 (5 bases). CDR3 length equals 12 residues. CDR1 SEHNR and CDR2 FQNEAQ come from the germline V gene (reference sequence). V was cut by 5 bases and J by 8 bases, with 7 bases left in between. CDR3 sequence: CASSQQDSPLHF. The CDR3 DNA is TGTGCCAGCAGCCAACAGGATTCACCCCTCCACTTT.

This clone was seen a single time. The CDR3 nucleotides are TGTGCCAGCAGCTCCGGACTAGCGGGAGACACCGGGGAGCTGTTTTTT. It yields the protein CASSSGLAGDTGELFF. The chain has TRBV11-2 and TRBJ2-2, with 13 bases that match TRBD2. Germline CDR1 reads SGHAT; CDR2 reads FQNNGV. V gave up 4 bases and J gave up 3 bases; unmatched junction bases: 2. The CDR3 is 16 residues long.

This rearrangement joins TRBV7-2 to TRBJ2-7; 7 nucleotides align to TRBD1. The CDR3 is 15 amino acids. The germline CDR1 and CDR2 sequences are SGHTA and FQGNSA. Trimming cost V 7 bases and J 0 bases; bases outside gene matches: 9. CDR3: CASTVTGTASYEQYF. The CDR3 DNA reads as TGTGCCAGCACCGTGACCGGGACAGCCTCCTACGAGCAGTACTTC.

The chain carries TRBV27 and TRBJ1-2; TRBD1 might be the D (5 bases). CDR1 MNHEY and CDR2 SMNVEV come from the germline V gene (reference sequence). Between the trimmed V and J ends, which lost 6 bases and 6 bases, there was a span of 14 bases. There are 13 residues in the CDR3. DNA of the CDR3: TGTGCCAGCAGCTCGGACAACGGCCATGGCTACACCTTC. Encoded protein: CASSSDNGHGYTF.